The TCR beta chain under discussion was sequenced for a study of T cell repertoires in cytomegalovirus infection. Study at large: Carrying CMV and the relevant HLA type showed in public TCR beta signatures. The study's findings and limits: The ex vivo response showed dominance by HLA-C-restricted CMV-specific TCR beta clonotypes. Identification of carriers of CMV plus the relevant HLA was achieved through cumulative public TCR beta family frequency.

This CDR3 has 13 residues. Germline V lookup: CDR1 MRHNA, CDR2 SNTAGT. The V gene end was trimmed by 6 bases and the J gene end by 8 bases; junction bases not matched to a gene: 4. MiXCR was run by TCRdb on the reads, yielding one entry per CDR3 protein. The sample includes roughly 500,000 distinct CDR3 sequences, around 11% seen only once; the top ten take around 9.6%. The sample holds many counts of this clonotype. Its antigen is still unknown. Material for sequencing was PBMCs. The rearrangement links TRBV6-4 to TRBJ1-6; 7 nucleotides match TRBD1. The receptor was derived from a human donor in good health (CMV status not recorded). Some clones in this sample may be carry-over from other donors' samples. The DNA for the CDR3 is TGTGCCAGCAGCCGGGACAGTTATTCACCCCTCCACTTT. Its protein product is CASSRDSYSPLHF.